The clone carrying this T cell receptor (beta chain) was observed at least ten times. The CDR3 is 15 amino acids. Trimming took 4 bases from V and 1 from J, leaving 14 bases between them. CDR1 and CDR2 from the germline V gene are LNHDA and SQIVND (reference sequence). Amplification of TCR alpha and beta CDR3 regions from RNA used iRepertoire nested multiplex PCR. From the multiplex PCR reads, TCRdb called clonotypes with MiXCR, one entry per CDR3 protein. The repertoire holds more than 85,000 distinct CDR3 sequences, less than 30% seen once, with roughly 37% in the top ten. The data were taken from a study of glioma-infiltrating T cells.

The receptor's source is a human donor with low-grade glioma or glioblastoma, undergoing nonglioma brain surgery, or in good health (not recorded which). Source material: glioma tissue, nonneoplastic brain tissue, or PBMCs (not recorded which). The chain joins TRBV19 to TRBJ2-7, with D possibly matching TRBD2 (5 bases). The CDR3 spells CASSTPLGGSYEQYF. DNA of the CDR3: TGTGCCAGTAGTACACCCCTCGGCGGGTCCTACGAGCAGTACTTC.